This TCR beta chain stems from a study of T cell repertoires in cytomegalovirus infection. Turning to the study itself: Public TCR beta signatures marked donors with CMV infection and the matching HLA. Study-level results: The cumulative frequency of public TCR beta families identified carriers of CMV plus the relevant HLA. It was HLA-C-restricted CMV-specific TCR beta clonotypes that dominated the response ex vivo.

Germline V CDR1 and CDR2: LGHNA, YNFKEQ. V dropped 3 bases and J dropped 4 bases, with 12 bases sitting between them. The CDR3 is 14 amino acids. This clonotype was picked up a small number of times. Its antigen is currently unknown. TCRdb ran MiXCR on the reads and lists one entry per CDR3 protein. The table includes 350,000 to 450,000 distinct CDR3 sequences, 15% to 20% detected once. The rearrangement uses TRBV4-2 and TRBJ1-1, with D perhaps matching TRBD1 (5 bases). Source material: PBMCs. The TCR sequence derives from a human donor in good health (CMV status not recorded). Some clones in this sample may be carry-over from other donors' samples. This CDR3 is CASSQMGLGTEAFF. CDR3 DNA: TGTGCCAGCAGCCAGATGGGACTGGGCACTGAAGCTTTCTTT.